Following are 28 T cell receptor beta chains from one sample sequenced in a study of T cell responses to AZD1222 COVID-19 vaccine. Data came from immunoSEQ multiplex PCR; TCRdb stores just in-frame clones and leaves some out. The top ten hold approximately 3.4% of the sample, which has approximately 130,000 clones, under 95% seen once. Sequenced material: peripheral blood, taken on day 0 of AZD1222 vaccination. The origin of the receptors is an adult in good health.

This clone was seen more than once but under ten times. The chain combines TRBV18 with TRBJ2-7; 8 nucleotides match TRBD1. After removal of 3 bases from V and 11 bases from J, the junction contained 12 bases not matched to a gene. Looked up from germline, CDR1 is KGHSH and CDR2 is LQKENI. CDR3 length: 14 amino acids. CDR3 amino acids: CASSPTGELVLEYF. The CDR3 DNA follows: TGTGCCAGCTCACCGACAGGGGAGTTGGTATTGGAGTACTTC.

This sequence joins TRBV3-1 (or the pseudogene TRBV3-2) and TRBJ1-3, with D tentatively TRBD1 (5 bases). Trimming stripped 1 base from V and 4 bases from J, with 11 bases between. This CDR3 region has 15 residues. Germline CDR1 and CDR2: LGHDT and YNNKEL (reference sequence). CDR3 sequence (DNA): TGTGCCAGCAGCCAAGCCGGGACGTACGGAAACACCATATATTTT. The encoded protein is CASSQAGTYGNTIYF.

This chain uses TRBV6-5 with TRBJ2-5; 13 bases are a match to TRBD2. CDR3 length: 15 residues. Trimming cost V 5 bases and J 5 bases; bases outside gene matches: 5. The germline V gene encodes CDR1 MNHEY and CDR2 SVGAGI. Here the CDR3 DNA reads TGTGCCAGCAGTAGGACTAGCGGGAGTTTTGAGACCCAGTACTTC. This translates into CASSRTSGSFETQYF.

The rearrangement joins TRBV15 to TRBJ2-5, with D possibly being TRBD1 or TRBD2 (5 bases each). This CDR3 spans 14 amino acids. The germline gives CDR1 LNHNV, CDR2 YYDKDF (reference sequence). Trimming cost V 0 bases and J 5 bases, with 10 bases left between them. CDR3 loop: CATSRDRDGETQYF. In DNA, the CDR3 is TGTGCCACCAGCAGAGATAGGGACGGGGAGACCCAGTACTTC.

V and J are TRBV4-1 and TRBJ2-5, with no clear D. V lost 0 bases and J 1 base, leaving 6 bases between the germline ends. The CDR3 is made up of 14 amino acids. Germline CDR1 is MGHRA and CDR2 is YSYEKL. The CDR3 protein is CASSQDDGQETQYF. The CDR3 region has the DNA TGCGCCAGCAGCCAAGACGACGGCCAAGAGACCCAGTACTTC.

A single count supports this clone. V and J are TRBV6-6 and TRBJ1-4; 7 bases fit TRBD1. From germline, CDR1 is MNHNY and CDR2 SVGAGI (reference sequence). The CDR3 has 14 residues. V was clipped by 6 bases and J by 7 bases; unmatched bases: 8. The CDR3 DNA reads TGTGCCAGCAGCAACGGGGACAGTGGTGAAAAACTGTTTTTT. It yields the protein CASSNGDSGEKLFF.

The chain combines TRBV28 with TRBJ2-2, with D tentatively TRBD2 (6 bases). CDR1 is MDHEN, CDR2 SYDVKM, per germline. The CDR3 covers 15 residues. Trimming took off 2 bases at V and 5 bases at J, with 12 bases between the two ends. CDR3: CASSLGGEETGELFF. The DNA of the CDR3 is TGTGCCAGCAGTTTAGGCGGGGAGGAAACCGGGGAGCTGTTTTTT.

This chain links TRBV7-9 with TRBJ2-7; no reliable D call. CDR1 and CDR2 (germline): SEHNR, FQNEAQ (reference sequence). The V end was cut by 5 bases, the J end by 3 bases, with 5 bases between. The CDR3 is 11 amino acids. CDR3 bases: TGTGCCAGCAGCACGGACTACGAGCAGTACTTC. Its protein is CASSTDYEQYF.

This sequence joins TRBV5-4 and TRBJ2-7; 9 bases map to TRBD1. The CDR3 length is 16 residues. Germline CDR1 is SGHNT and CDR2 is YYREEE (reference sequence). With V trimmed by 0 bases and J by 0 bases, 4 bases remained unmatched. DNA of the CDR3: TGTGCCAGCAGCTTGGGGGTGACAGGGGGCTCCTACGAGCAGTACTTC. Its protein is CASSLGVTGGSYEQYF.

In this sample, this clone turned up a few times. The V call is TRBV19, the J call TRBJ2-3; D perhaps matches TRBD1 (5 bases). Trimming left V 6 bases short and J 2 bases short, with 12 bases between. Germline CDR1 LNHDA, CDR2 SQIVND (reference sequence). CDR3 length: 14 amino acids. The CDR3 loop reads CASRSAGNTDTQYF. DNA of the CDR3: TGTGCCAGTAGGAGCGCAGGGAACACAGATACGCAGTATTTT.

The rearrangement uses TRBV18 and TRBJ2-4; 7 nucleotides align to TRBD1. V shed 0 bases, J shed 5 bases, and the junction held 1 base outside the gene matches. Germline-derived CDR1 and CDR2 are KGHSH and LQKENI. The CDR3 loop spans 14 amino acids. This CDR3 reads CASSPPGTENIQYF. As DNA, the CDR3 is TGTGCCAGCTCACCACCCGGGACAGAAAACATTCAGTACTTC.

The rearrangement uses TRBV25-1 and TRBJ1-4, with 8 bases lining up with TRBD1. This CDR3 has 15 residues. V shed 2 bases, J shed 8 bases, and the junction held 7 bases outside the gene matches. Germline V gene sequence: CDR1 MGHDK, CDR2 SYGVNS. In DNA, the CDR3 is TGTGCCAGCAGTGAAACCGACGGACAGGGAGAAAAACTGTTTTTT. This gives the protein CASSETDGQGEKLFF.

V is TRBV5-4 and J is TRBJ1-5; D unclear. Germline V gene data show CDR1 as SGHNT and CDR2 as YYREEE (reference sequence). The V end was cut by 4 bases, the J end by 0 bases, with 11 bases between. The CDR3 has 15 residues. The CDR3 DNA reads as TGTGCCAGCAGCCTGGACGGTCATAGCAATCAGCCCCAGCATTTT. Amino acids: CASSLDGHSNQPQHF.

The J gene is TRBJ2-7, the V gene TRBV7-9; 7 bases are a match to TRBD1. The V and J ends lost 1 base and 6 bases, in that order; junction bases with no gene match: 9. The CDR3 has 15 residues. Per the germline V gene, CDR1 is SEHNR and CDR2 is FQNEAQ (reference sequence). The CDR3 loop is CASSLVGTVVGEQYF. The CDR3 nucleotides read TGTGCCAGCAGCTTAGTTGGGACAGTCGTCGGCGAGCAGTACTTC.

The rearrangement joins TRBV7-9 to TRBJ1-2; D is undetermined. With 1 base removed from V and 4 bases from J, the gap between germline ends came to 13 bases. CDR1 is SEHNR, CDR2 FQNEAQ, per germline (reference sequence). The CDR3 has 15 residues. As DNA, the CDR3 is TGTGCCAGCAGCTTAGGATCGAGGCGGGGCTATGGCTACACCTTC. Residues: CASSLGSRRGYGYTF.

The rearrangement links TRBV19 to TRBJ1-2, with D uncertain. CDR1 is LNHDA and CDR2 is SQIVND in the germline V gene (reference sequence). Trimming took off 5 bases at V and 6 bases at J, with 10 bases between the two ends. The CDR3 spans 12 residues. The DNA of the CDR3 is TGTGCCAGTAGTTTCCTCGGTGATGGCTACACCTTC. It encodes CASSFLGDGYTF.

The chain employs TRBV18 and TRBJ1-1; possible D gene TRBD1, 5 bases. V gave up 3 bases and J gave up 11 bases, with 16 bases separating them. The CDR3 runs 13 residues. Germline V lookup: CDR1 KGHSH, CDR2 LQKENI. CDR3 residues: CASSPGGPRLAFF. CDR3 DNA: TGTGCCAGCTCACCTGGGGGACCCCGATTGGCTTTCTTT.

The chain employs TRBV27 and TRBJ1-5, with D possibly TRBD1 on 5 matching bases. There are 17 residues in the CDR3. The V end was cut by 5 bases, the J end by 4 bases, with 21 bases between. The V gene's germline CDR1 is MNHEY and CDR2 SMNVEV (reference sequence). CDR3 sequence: CASSPTGGWGPNQPQHF. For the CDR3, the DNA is TGTGCCAGCAGTCCCACCGGGGGTTGGGGACCGAATCAGCCCCAGCATTTT.

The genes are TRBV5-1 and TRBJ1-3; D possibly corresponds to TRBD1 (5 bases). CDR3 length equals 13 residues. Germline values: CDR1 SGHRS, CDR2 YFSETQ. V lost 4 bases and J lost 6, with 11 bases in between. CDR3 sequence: CASSQEGANTIYF. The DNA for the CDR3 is TGCGCCAGCAGCCAGGAAGGGGCAAACACCATATATTTT.

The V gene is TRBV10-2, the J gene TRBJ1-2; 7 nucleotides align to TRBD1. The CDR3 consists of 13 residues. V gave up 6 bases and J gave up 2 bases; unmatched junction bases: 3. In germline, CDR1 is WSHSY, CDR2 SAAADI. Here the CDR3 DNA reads TGCGCCAGCAGACCAGGGGGAAACTATGGCTACACCTTC. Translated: CASRPGGNYGYTF.

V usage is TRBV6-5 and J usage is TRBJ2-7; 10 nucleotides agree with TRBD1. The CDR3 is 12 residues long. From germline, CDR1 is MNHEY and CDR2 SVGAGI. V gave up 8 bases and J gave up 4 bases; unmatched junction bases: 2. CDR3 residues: CASRTGGYEQYF. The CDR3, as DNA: TGTGCCAGCCGGACAGGGGGGTACGAGCAGTACTTC.

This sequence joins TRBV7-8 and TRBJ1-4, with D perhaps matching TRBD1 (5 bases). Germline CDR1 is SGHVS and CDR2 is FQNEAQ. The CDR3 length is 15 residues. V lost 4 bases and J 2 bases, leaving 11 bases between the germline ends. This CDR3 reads CASSSQGLTNEKLFF. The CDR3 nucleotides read TGTGCCAGCAGCTCCCAGGGTTTGACTAATGAAAAACTGTTTTTT.

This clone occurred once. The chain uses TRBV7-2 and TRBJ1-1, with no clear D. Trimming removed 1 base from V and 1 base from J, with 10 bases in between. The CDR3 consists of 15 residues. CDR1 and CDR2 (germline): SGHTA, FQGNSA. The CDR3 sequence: CASSLVSLPNTEAFF. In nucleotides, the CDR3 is TGTGCCAGCAGCTTAGTTTCCCTCCCGAACACTGAAGCTTTCTTT. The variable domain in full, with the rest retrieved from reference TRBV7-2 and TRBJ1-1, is GAGVSQSPSNKVTEKGKDVELRCDPISGHTALYWYRQSLGQGLEFLIYFQGNSAPDKSGLPSDRFSAERTGGSVSTLTIQRTQQEDSAVYLCASSLVSLPNTEAFFGQGTRLTVV.

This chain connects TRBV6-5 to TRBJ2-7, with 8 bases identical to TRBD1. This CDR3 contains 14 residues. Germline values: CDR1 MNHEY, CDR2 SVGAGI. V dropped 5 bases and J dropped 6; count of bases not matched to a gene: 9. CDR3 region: CASSPRPTGVEQYF. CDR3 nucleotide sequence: TGTGCCAGCAGTCCGCGCCCGACAGGGGTCGAGCAGTACTTC.

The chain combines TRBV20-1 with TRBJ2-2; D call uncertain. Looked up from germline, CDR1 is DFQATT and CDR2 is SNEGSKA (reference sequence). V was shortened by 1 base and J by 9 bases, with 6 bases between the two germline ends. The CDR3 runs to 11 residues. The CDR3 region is CSARVSRELFF. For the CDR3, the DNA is TGCAGTGCTAGAGTCTCACGGGAGCTGTTTTTT.

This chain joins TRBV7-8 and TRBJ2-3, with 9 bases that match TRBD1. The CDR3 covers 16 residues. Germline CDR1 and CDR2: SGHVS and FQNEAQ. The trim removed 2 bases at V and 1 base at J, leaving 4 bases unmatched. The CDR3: CASSLKRQGGTDTQYF. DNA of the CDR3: TGTGCCAGCAGCTTAAAGCGACAGGGGGGCACAGATACGCAGTATTTT.

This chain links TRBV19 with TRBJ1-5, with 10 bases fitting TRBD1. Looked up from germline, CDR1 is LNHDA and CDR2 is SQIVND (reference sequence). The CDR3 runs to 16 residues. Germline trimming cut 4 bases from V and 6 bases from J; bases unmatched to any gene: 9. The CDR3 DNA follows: TGTGCCAGTAGTAATTGGGACAGGGGATTAGGTCAGCCCCAGCATTTT. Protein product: CASSNWDRGLGQPQHF. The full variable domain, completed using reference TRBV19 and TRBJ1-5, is DGGITQSPKYLFRKEGQNVTLSCEQNLNHDAMYWYRQDPGQGLRLIYYSQIVNDFQKGDIAEGYSVSREKKESFPLTVTSAQKNPTAFYLCASSNWDRGLGQPQHFGDGTRLSIL.

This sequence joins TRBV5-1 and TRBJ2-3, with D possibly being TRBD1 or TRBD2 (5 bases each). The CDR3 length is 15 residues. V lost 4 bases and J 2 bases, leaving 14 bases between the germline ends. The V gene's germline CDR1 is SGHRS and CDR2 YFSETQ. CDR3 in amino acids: CASSVLQDFTDTQYF. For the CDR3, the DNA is TGCGCCAGCAGCGTTCTACAGGACTTCACAGATACGCAGTATTTT.